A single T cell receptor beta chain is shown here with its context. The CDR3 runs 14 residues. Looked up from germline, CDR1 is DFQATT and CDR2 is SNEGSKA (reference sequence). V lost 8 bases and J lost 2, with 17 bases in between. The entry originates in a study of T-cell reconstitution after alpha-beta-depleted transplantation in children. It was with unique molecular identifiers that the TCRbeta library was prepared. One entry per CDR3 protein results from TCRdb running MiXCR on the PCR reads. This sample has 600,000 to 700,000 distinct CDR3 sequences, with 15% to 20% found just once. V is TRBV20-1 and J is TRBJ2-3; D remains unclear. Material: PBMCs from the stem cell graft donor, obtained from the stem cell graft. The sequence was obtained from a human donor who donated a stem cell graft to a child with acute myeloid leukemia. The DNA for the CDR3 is TGCAGTCCCCGGGCCCTGCGGTCCACAGATACGCAGTATTTT. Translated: CSPRALRSTDTQYF.